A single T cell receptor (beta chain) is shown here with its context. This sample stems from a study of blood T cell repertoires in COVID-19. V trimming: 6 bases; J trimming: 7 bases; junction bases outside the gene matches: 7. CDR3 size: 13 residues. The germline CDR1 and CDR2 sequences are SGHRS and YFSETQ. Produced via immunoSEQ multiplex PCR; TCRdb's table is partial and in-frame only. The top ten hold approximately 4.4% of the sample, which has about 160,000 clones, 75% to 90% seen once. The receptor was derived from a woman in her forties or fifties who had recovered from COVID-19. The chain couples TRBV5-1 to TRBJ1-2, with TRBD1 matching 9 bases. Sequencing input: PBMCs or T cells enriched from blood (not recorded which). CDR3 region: CASTPGDRVGYTF. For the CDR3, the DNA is TGCGCCAGCACCCCCGGGGACAGGGTTGGCTACACCTTC.